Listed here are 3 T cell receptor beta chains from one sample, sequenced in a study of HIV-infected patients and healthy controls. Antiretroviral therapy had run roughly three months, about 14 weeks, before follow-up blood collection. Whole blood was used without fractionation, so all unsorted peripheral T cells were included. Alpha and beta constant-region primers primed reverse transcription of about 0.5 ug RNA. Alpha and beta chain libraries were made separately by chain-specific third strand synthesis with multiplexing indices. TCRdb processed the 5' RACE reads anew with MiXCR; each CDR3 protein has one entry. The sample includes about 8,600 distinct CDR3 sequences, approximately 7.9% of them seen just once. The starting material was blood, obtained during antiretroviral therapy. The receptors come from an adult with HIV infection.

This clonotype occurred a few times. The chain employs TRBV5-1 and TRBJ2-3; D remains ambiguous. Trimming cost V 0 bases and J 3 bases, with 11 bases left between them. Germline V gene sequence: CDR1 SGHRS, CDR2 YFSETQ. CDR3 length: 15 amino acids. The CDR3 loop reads CASSLAGSTTDTQYF. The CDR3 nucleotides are TGCGCCAGCAGCTTGGCCGGAAGCACGACAGATACGCAGTATTTT.

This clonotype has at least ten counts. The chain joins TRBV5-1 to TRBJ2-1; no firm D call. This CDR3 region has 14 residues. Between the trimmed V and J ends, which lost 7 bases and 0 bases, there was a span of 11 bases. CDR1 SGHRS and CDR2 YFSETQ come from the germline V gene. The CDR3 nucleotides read TGCGCCAGCGCCCCATGGAGCTCCTACAATGAGCAGTTCTTC. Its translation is CASAPWSSYNEQFF.

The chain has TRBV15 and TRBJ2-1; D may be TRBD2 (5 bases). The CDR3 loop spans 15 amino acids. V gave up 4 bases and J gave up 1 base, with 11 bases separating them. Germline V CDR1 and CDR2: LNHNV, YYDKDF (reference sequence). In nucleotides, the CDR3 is TGTGCCACCAGCACTACTAGTCAATCCTACAATGAGCAGTTCTTC. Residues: CATSTTSQSYNEQFF.